This is a list of T cell receptor beta chains from one sample in a study of blood T cell repertoires in COVID-19. Measured with immunoSEQ multiplex PCR; TCRdb has only the in-frame clones, and not every one. The profile shows tens of thousands of clones, approximately 79% of them singletons. Sequencing input: peripheral blood. These receptors were taken from a man aged 65 to 85 with acute or convalescent COVID-19. CDR3s include the opening cysteine and the closing phenylalanine or tryptophan. The order of the fields is CDR3 protein, CDR3 DNA, CDR3 length, clone size, D gene, J gene, V gene. A D gene is named only where the DNA matches it firmly. The size entry is marked missing in some rows and otherwise reads once, few, many or a size class.

CDR3: CASSLGQGNTEAFF
DNA: TGTGCCAGCAGCTTAGGGCAGGGGAACACTGAAGCTTTCTTT
length: 14
size: NA
D: NA
J: TRBJ1-1
V: TRBV11-2

CDR3: CASSTGTANEKLFF
DNA: TGTGCCAGCAGCACAGGAACCGCTAATGAAAAACTGTTTTTT
length: 14
size: NA
D: NA
J: TRBJ1-4
V: TRBV6-5

CDR3: CASRPGLAGGLSSYEQYF
DNA: TGTGCCAGCAGACCGGGACTAGCGGGGGGCCTCAGCTCCTACGAGCAGTACTTC
length: 18
size: NA
D: TRBD2
J: TRBJ2-7
V: TRBV11-2

CDR3: CASSPQGGRSGANVLTF
DNA: TGTGCCAGCAGTCCACAGGGCGGTCGCTCTGGGGCCAACGTCCTGACTTTC
length: 17
size: NA
D: NA
J: TRBJ2-6
V: TRBV25-1

CDR3: CASSFRGGSQHEQYF
DNA: TGTGCCAGCAGCTTTAGGGGGGGCTCGCAACACGAGCAGTACTTC
length: 15
size: once
D: NA
J: TRBJ2-7
V: TRBV7-2

CDR3: CASSLTSGGVYEQFF
DNA: TGTGCCAGCAGCTTGACTAGCGGGGGGGTCTATGAGCAGTTCTTC
length: 15
size: NA
D: TRBD2
J: TRBJ2-1
V: TRBV7-2

CDR3: CASSLVRGSGYTF
DNA: TGCGCCAGCAGCTTGGTTCGGGGGTCTGGCTACACCTTC
length: 13
size: NA
D: NA
J: TRBJ1-2
V: TRBV5-1

CDR3: CASSRLAGRELFF
DNA: TGTGCCAGCAGTCGACTAGCGGGTCGAGAGCTGTTTTTT
length: 13
size: NA
D: TRBD2
J: TRBJ2-2
V: TRBV5-4

CDR3: CASSPTPGQGTEAFF
DNA: TGTGCCAGCTCACCAACACCGGGACAGGGGACTGAAGCTTTCTTT
length: 15
size: NA
D: TRBD1
J: TRBJ1-1
V: TRBV18

CDR3: CATSEAGRSYNEQFF
DNA: TGTGCCACCAGTGAAGCAGGGCGCTCCTACAATGAGCAGTTCTTC
length: 15
size: NA
D: NA
J: TRBJ2-1
V: TRBV24-1

CDR3: CASSLALGASYNEQFF
DNA: TGCGCCAGCAGCTTGGCCCTGGGGGCGTCCTACAATGAGCAGTTCTTC
length: 16
size: NA
D: NA
J: TRBJ2-1
V: TRBV5-1

CDR3: CASSVQGGTEAFF
DNA: TGTGCCAGCAGTGTACAGGGCGGCACTGAAGCTTTCTTT
length: 13
size: NA
D: NA
J: TRBJ1-1
V: TRBV6-4

CDR3: CASSLVARAQFF
DNA: TGTGCCAGCAGTTTGGTGGCGCGGGCCCAGTTCTTC
length: 12
size: NA
D: NA
J: TRBJ2-1
V: TRBV12-3/TRBV12-4

CDR3: CASSETGGSTDTQYF
DNA: TGTGCCAGCAGTGAGACAGGGGGGAGCACAGATACGCAGTATTTT
length: 15
size: NA
D: TRBD1
J: TRBJ2-3
V: TRBV28

CDR3: CASQRQSSYNEQFF
DNA: TGTGCCAGCCAGAGGCAGAGCTCCTACAATGAGCAGTTCTTC
length: 14
size: few
D: NA
J: TRBJ2-1
V: TRBV13

CDR3: CASSREKSRGSPLHF
DNA: TGTGCCAGCAGCCGCGAGAAGAGTAGGGGTTCACCCCTCCACTTT
length: 15
size: once
D: NA
J: TRBJ1-6
V: TRBV7-8

CDR3: CASTLASGVNTEAFF
DNA: TGTGCCAGTACCCTCGCGTCGGGGGTAAACACTGAAGCTTTCTTT
length: 15
size: NA
D: NA
J: TRBJ1-1
V: TRBV19

CDR3: CASKGDSLFYSPLHF
DNA: TGTGCCAGCAAGGGCGACAGCCTTTTCTATTCACCCCTCCACTTT
length: 15
size: NA
D: NA
J: TRBJ1-6
V: TRBV6-6

CDR3: CASSLELAGAPGGIQYF
DNA: TGTGCCAGCAGCTTAGAACTAGCGGGGGCCCCTGGGGGCATTCAGTACTTC
length: 17
size: once
D: TRBD2
J: TRBJ2-4
V: TRBV11-2

CDR3: CASSPALAGSQETQYF
DNA: TGCGCCAGCAGCCCAGCCCTAGCGGGGAGTCAAGAGACCCAGTACTTC
length: 16
size: NA
D: TRBD2
J: TRBJ2-5
V: TRBV5-1

CDR3: CASSMSASSYNEQFF
DNA: TGTGCCAGTAGTATGAGCGCGAGCTCCTACAATGAGCAGTTCTTC
length: 15
size: NA
D: NA
J: TRBJ2-1
V: TRBV19

CDR3: CASSPRQGSDTQYF
DNA: TGTGCCAGCTCACCACGGCAGGGGTCAGATACGCAGTATTTT
length: 14
size: NA
D: NA
J: TRBJ2-3
V: TRBV18

CDR3: CASSRTGNTEAFF
DNA: TGCGCCAGCAGCCGGACAGGGAACACTGAAGCTTTCTTT
length: 13
size: once
D: TRBD1
J: TRBJ1-1
V: TRBV4-1

CDR3: CASSQDKGQGNYGNTIYF
DNA: TGCGCCAGCAGCCAAGATAAGGGACAGGGTAATTATGGAAACACCATATATTTT
length: 18
size: NA
D: TRBD1
J: TRBJ1-3
V: TRBV4-1

CDR3: CASSVGSRNTEAFF
DNA: TGTGCCAGCAGCGTTGGCAGTCGGAACACTGAAGCTTTCTTT
length: 14
size: NA
D: NA
J: TRBJ1-1
V: TRBV9

CDR3: CASSPLPLSNSPLHF
DNA: TGTGCCAGCAGTCCGCTACCACTTTCTAATTCACCCCTCCACTTT
length: 15
size: few
D: NA
J: TRBJ1-6
V: TRBV27

CDR3: CASSQGDRELNTEAFF
DNA: TGTGCCAGCAGCCAAGGCGACAGGGAACTGAACACTGAAGCTTTCTTT
length: 16
size: once
D: TRBD1
J: TRBJ1-1
V: TRBV4-2

CDR3: CASSPRGGGHYEQYF
DNA: TGTGCCAGCTCACCACGCGGAGGGGGCCACTACGAGCAGTACTTC
length: 15
size: NA
D: NA
J: TRBJ2-7
V: TRBV18

CDR3: CASSPGQGASSPLHF
DNA: TGTGCCAGCAGTCCCGGACAGGGGGCGAGTTCACCCCTCCACTTT
length: 15
size: few
D: TRBD1
J: TRBJ1-6
V: TRBV28

CDR3: CASSYSEGSGYTF
DNA: TGTGCCAGCAGTTACTCTGAGGGTAGTGGCTACACCTTC
length: 13
size: few
D: NA
J: TRBJ1-2
V: TRBV6-5

CDR3: CASSWEGYGYTF
DNA: TGTGCCAGCAGTTGGGAGGGGTATGGCTACACCTTC
length: 12
size: NA
D: NA
J: TRBJ1-2
V: TRBV28

CDR3: CASSTADGELFF
DNA: TGTGCCAGCTCCACGGCGGACGGGGAGCTGTTTTTT
length: 12
size: few
D: NA
J: TRBJ2-2
V: TRBV28

CDR3: CASSAAGTGNAGELFF
DNA: TGTGCCAGCAGCGCCGCCGGGACAGGTAACGCCGGGGAGCTGTTTTTT
length: 16
size: NA
D: TRBD1
J: TRBJ2-2
V: TRBV9

CDR3: CASRNRAPNSPLHF
DNA: TGTGCCAGCAGGAACAGGGCTCCCAATTCACCCCTCCACTTT
length: 14
size: NA
D: NA
J: TRBJ1-6
V: TRBV27

CDR3: CASSPYRGSYEQYF
DNA: TGTGCCAGTAGTCCATACCGCGGGAGTTACGAGCAGTACTTC
length: 14
size: NA
D: TRBD2
J: TRBJ2-7
V: TRBV19

CDR3: CASSEARGGFQTQYF
DNA: TGTGCCAGCAGTGAAGCTAGAGGGGGCTTTCAGACCCAGTACTTC
length: 15
size: NA
D: TRBD1
J: TRBJ2-5
V: TRBV6-1

CDR3: CASSIRRTGLNTEAFF
DNA: TGTGCCAGCAGTATAAGACGGACAGGACTGAACACTGAAGCTTTCTTT
length: 16
size: NA
D: TRBD1
J: TRBJ1-1
V: TRBV27

CDR3: CASSSPWGGLNEQFF
DNA: TGTGCCAGCAGCTCGCCCTGGGGGGGGCTGAATGAGCAGTTCTTC
length: 15
size: NA
D: NA
J: TRBJ2-1
V: TRBV7-9

CDR3: CASSIGQGTNNEQFF
DNA: TGTGCCAGTAGTATAGGACAGGGGACCAACAATGAGCAGTTCTTC
length: 15
size: NA
D: TRBD1
J: TRBJ2-1
V: TRBV19

CDR3: CASSIEGGVVGQPQHF
DNA: TGTGCCAGTAGTATAGAGGGGGGAGTTGTCGGGCAGCCCCAGCATTTT
length: 16
size: NA
D: NA
J: TRBJ1-5
V: TRBV19

CDR3: CASSSAGAGNIQYF
DNA: TGTGCCAGCAGCTCAGCGGGGGCCGGGAACATTCAGTACTTC
length: 14
size: NA
D: TRBD2
J: TRBJ2-4
V: TRBV9

CDR3: CASSRAGSGNTIYF
DNA: TGTGCCAGCAGCCGAGCGGGATCTGGAAACACCATATATTTT
length: 14
size: NA
D: NA
J: TRBJ1-3
V: TRBV14

CDR3: CASSPGQGMRHNEQFF
DNA: TGCGCCAGCAGCCCGGGACAGGGGATGCGCCACAATGAGCAGTTCTTC
length: 16
size: NA
D: TRBD1
J: TRBJ2-1
V: TRBV5-1

CDR3: CASSALTGAQETQYF
DNA: TGTGCCAGCAGTGCCCTGACAGGAGCGCAAGAGACCCAGTACTTC
length: 15
size: NA
D: NA
J: TRBJ2-5
V: TRBV2

CDR3: CASSLVTGRMNTEAFF
DNA: TGTGCCAGCAGCTTAGTGACAGGGAGGATGAACACTGAAGCTTTCTTT
length: 16
size: NA
D: TRBD1
J: TRBJ1-1
V: TRBV7-6

CDR3: CASSTADGGTQYF
DNA: TGTGCCAGTAGTACGGCGGACGGGGGGACCCAGTACTTC
length: 13
size: NA
D: NA
J: TRBJ2-5
V: TRBV19

CDR3: CASTPTGGSSGYTF
DNA: TGTGCCAGCACCCCGACAGGGGGCTCGAGCGGCTACACCTTC
length: 14
size: NA
D: TRBD1
J: TRBJ1-2
V: TRBV2

CDR3: CASSLSGTYNSPLHF
DNA: TGTGCCAGCAGCTTATCCGGGACCTATAATTCACCCCTCCACTTT
length: 15
size: NA
D: NA
J: TRBJ1-6
V: TRBV11-2

CDR3: CASSQVLLSAGNPYGYTF
DNA: TGTGCCAGCAGCCAAGTTCTTCTTTCGGCAGGAAACCCGTATGGCTACACCTTC
length: 18
size: few
D: NA
J: TRBJ1-2
V: TRBV3-1/TRBV3-2

CDR3: CASSIGAGQPTYNEQFF
DNA: TGTGCCAGTAGTATAGGTGCCGGACAGCCAACCTACAATGAGCAGTTCTTC
length: 17
size: once
D: NA
J: TRBJ2-1
V: TRBV19

CDR3: CASSSAYRDSFLYGYTF
DNA: TGTGCCAGCAGCTCCGCCTACCGGGACAGCTTCCTCTATGGCTACACCTTC
length: 17
size: NA
D: TRBD1
J: TRBJ1-2
V: TRBV5-5

CDR3: CASSSIRRDREGDQPQHF
DNA: TGTGCCAGCAGTTCAATACGTCGGGACAGGGAAGGAGATCAGCCCCAGCATTTT
length: 18
size: NA
D: TRBD1
J: TRBJ1-5
V: TRBV28

CDR3: CASRRQGASNQPQHF
DNA: TGTGCCAGCAGGCGACAGGGGGCGAGCAATCAGCCCCAGCATTTT
length: 15
size: NA
D: TRBD1
J: TRBJ1-5
V: TRBV6-5